These 11 T cell receptor beta chains originate from one sample sequenced in a study of blood T cell repertoires in COVID-19 (dated by TCRdb to 2020 to 2021). The library was built by means of the immunoSEQ multiplex PCR assay. TCRdb limited this immuneACCESS table to in-frame rearrangements with V and J called. A share of clones is missing; checked studies link under half to unresolved V genes, and the rest is unexplained. Within this sample are approximately 75,000 clones, with 80% to 90% of them counted one time only. Around 24% of the sample lies in the top ten. The sequenced sample was peripheral blood. These TCRs come from a woman aged 45-60 years with acute or convalescent COVID-19.

The chain links TRBV4-2 to TRBJ2-1; D possibly corresponds to TRBD2 (7 bases). The germline V and J ends were trimmed by 0 bases and 5 bases, with 14 bases remaining between them. CDR3 size: 16 residues. Germline-derived CDR1 and CDR2 are LGHNA and YNFKEQ. The CDR3 sequence: CASSQDWRGGNNEQFF. In DNA, the CDR3 is TGTGCCAGCAGCCAAGATTGGCGCGGGGGCAACAATGAGCAGTTCTTC.

The chain joins TRBV5-1 to TRBJ2-1, with 7 bases identical to TRBD2. Germline CDR1 and CDR2: SGHRS and YFSETQ. The V segment lost 2 bases and the J segment 6 bases; nucleotides outside the gene matches: 2. There are 13 residues in the CDR3. DNA for the CDR3: TGCGCCAGCAGCTTCTGGGGGGGCAATGAGCAGTTCTTC. Translation: CASSFWGGNEQFF.

V gene TRBV18 combines with J gene TRBJ1-1; D might be TRBD1 (5 bases). Germline CDR1 reads KGHSH; CDR2 reads LQKENI. The length of the CDR3 is 15 residues. Trimming left V 5 bases short and J 0 bases short, with 13 bases between. This chain's CDR3 is CASSGGVSMNTEAFF. CDR3 bases: TGTGCCAGCTCAGGGGGGGTGTCCATGAACACTGAAGCTTTCTTT.

The J gene is TRBJ1-2, the V gene TRBV6-2 or TRBV6-3; D may be TRBD1 (5 bases). Germline V lookup: CDR1 MNHEY, CDR2 SVGEGT. The ends were cut back, 4 bases at V and 3 bases at J, with 9 bases in the middle. This CDR3 is built from 13 residues. As DNA, the CDR3 is TGTGCCAGCAGTTTCACAGGTGACTATGGCTACACCTTC. Translation: CASSFTGDYGYTF.

The chain uses TRBV19 and TRBJ2-1; 11 bases fit TRBD2. The V gene's germline CDR1 is LNHDA and CDR2 SQIVND (reference sequence). This CDR3 is built from 20 residues. V lost 7 bases and J lost 0; bases outside the gene matches: 17. The CDR3, as DNA: TGTGCCAGTACGCCAAATCCCCTAGCGGGAGGTCCCAGCTCCTACAATGAGCAGTTCTTC. Its protein is CASTPNPLAGGPSSYNEQFF. Filled out from reference TRBV19 and TRBJ2-1, the complete variable domain reads DGGITQSPKYLFRKEGQNVTLSCEQNLNHDAMYWYRQDPGQGLRLIYYSQIVNDFQKGDIAEGYSVSREKKESFPLTVTSAQKNPTAFYLCASTPNPLAGGPSSYNEQFFGPGTRLTVL.

The genes are TRBV7-6 and TRBJ2-2; no clear D. The CDR3 is 14 residues long. The V and J ends lost 8 bases and 6 bases respectively, with 16 bases between them. Germline CDR1 is SGHVS and CDR2 is FNYEAQ. CDR3 amino acids: CASPFGPPPGELFF. DNA for the CDR3: TGTGCCAGCCCCTTTGGGCCTCCCCCCGGGGAGCTGTTTTTT.

The V and J genes are TRBV18 and TRBJ2-7; 7 bases map to TRBD1. This CDR3 region has 13 residues. Germline CDR1 and CDR2: KGHSH and LQKENI. V dropped 0 bases and J dropped 6; count of bases not matched to a gene: 2. The CDR3 bases are TGTGCCAGCTCACCACCAACAGGGGCCGAGCAGTACTTC. Encoded protein: CASSPPTGAEQYF.

The V gene is TRBV7-2, the J gene TRBJ1-4; D may be TRBD1 (5 bases). Germline V lookup: CDR1 SGHTA, CDR2 FQGNSA. Trimming stripped 8 bases from V and 6 bases from J, with 16 bases between. CDR3 size: 14 residues. The CDR3 spells CASGPGLRDEKLFF. CDR3 DNA: TGTGCCAGCGGACCAGGGTTACGGGATGAAAAACTGTTTTTT. The variable domain in full, completed from reference TRBV7-2 and TRBJ1-4, reads GAGVSQSPSNKVTEKGKDVELRCDPISGHTALYWYRQSLGQGLEFLIYFQGNSAPDKSGLPSDRFSAERTGGSVSTLTIQRTQQEDSAVYLCASGPGLRDEKLFFGSGTQLSVL.

The rearrangement joins TRBV5-1 to TRBJ1-6, with 7 bases identical to TRBD1. This CDR3 is 13 amino acids long. Germline lookup yields CDR1 SGHRS and CDR2 YFSETQ. After removal of 6 bases from V and 6 bases from J, the junction contained 3 bases not matched to a gene. CDR3 in DNA: TGCGCCAGCAAAGGACAGGTTAATTCACCCCTCCACTTT. Translation: CASKGQVNSPLHF. The full variable domain, with the rest looked up from reference TRBV5-1 and TRBJ1-6, is KAGVTQTPRYLIKTRGQQVTLSCSPISGHRSVSWYQQTPGQGLQFLFEYFSETQRNKGNFPGRFSGRQFSNSRSEMNVSTLELGDSALYLCASKGQVNSPLHFGNGTRLTVT.

J is TRBJ2-7 and V is TRBV18; 9 bases agree with TRBD1. The CDR3 is 22 residues long. CDR1 is KGHSH and CDR2 is LQKENI in the germline V gene. The J segment lost 6 bases and the V segment lost 3 bases, leaving 30 bases of the junction unmatched. CDR3 nucleotide sequence: TGTGCCAGCTCACCCCCAAGAGGACGCCCGGGACAGGGAAGCGGGGCCGGCGGCGAGCAGTACTTC. This encodes CASSPPRGRPGQGSGAGGEQYF.

V is TRBV5-1 and J is TRBJ2-4, with TRBD2 matching 7 bases. Trimming took 2 bases from V and 3 from J; bases not matched to a gene: 2. CDR3 length: 14 amino acids. Germline V gene lookup returns CDR1 SGHRS and CDR2 YFSETQ. The CDR3 DNA follows: TGCGCCAGCAGCTTCGGGGGGAGCAAAAACATTCAGTACTTC. This sequence encodes CASSFGGSKNIQYF.